Listed here are 22 T cell receptor beta chains from one sample, sequenced in a study of blood T cells in healthy people across ages. With a J-beta primer mix and a sample-barcoded 5' primer, a second PCR ran about 6 to 11 cycles. TCRdb ran MiXCR on the 5' RACE reads and lists one entry per CDR3 protein. The sample carries about 1 million distinct CDR3 sequences, roughly 24% recorded once. These data were also reused for a study on T cells of mothers and their children.

Sequencing was done on a sample of blood. The receptors come from a girl aged 2 to 10 in good health.

A few counts support this clonotype. The V call is TRBV7-2, the J call TRBJ1-1; TRBD1 is a possible D gene (6 bases). Germline CDR1 SGHTA, CDR2 FQGNSA. V was shortened by 5 bases and J by 5 bases, with 18 bases between the two germline ends. The CDR3 covers 15 residues. The CDR3 DNA follows: TGTGCCAGCAGCCCAACAGGGCAGCTAGGGACTGAAGCTTTCTTT. Its translation is CASSPTGQLGTEAFF.

Regarding this clonotype: A junction end diverges from the germline sequence, so it may reflect a read error. The chain is built from TRBV12-3 or TRBV12-4 and TRBJ2-7; TRBD1 matches 7 bases. This CDR3 spans 14 amino acids. Here the CDR3 reads CASRLGGAFWEQYF. For the CDR3, the DNA is TGTGCCAGCAGATTAGGGGGCGCCTTCTGGGAGCAGTACTTC.

This clonotype turned up a few times. This chain connects TRBV7-6 to TRBJ2-3; D is uncertain. The CDR3 contains 13 residues. CDR1 and CDR2 from the germline V gene are SGHVS and FNYEAQ. Between the trimmed V and J ends, which lost 2 bases and 6 bases, there was a span of 9 bases. Here the CDR3 DNA reads TGTGCCAGCAGCTTAAATTATAGGGATACGCAGTATTTT. Protein: CASSLNYRDTQYF.

For the CDR3, the DNA is TGCAGTGCTAGAAACCCTCTAGCTTCCTACAATGAGCAGTTCTTC. Translating gives CSARNPLASYNEQFF. The rearrangement joins TRBV20-1 to TRBJ2-1; weak D call: TRBD2 (5 bases). Trimming pared 2 bases from V and 1 base from J, leaving 12 bases between. This CDR3 has 15 amino acids. Germline CDR1 and CDR2: DFQATT and SNEGSKA (reference sequence).

This clonotype was observed a few times. J is TRBJ2-7 and V is TRBV6-5, with D perhaps TRBD1 (7 bases). This CDR3 region has 15 residues. V gave up 5 bases and J gave up 5 bases, with 19 bases separating them. Germline assignment: CDR1 MNHEY and CDR2 SVGAGI. The CDR3 coding sequence is TGTGCCAGCAGTCGGGAGACAGGGCTTTACCACGAGCAGTACTTC. This translates into CASSRETGLYHEQYF.

J is TRBJ1-1 and V is TRBV28, with unresolved D. The CDR3 runs 16 residues. CDR1 MDHEN and CDR2 SYDVKM come from the germline V gene. Deletions cut 4 bases from V and 3 bases from J, with 18 bases between. The CDR3 DNA follows: TGTGCCAGCAGTTCTAGTGGACCTCTTGGGGACACTGAAGCTTTCTTT. This gives the protein CASSSSGPLGDTEAFF.

This clonotype appeared a few times. This sequence joins TRBV20-1 and TRBJ1-6; 7 nucleotides agree with TRBD1. CDR1 is DFQATT and CDR2 is SNEGSKA in the germline V gene (reference sequence). CDR3 size: 14 residues. After removal of 0 bases from V and 6 bases from J, the junction contained 2 bases not matched to a gene. In DNA form, the CDR3 reads TGCAGTGCTAGAGATTCAGGGGGTAATTCACCCCTCCACTTT. Protein sequence: CSARDSGGNSPLHF.

The V call is TRBV11-2, the J call TRBJ2-1; 9 nucleotides match TRBD1. Trimming removed 1 base from V and 11 bases from J; junction bases left unmatched: 6. Germline assignment: CDR1 SGHAT and CDR2 FQNNGV. This CDR3 is 14 amino acids long. The CDR3 sequence is CASSLGTGDYQQFF. CDR3 nucleotide sequence: TGTGCCAGCAGCTTAGGGACAGGGGATTACCAGCAGTTCTTC.

This clonotype was seen more than once but under ten times. The V and J genes are TRBV7-7 and TRBJ2-1; TRBD2 is a possible D gene (5 bases). This CDR3 is 15 amino acids long. Germline loops: CDR1 SSHAT, CDR2 FNYEAQ (reference sequence). The CDR3 DNA reads as TGTGCGCTCGGGTTGGGAGACCACTCCTACAATGAGCAGTTCTTC. It encodes CALGLGDHSYNEQFF.

The chain recombines TRBV3-1 with TRBJ2-7; unclear D gene. The germline V gene has CDR1 LGHDT and CDR2 YNNKEL (reference sequence). Trimming took off 1 base at V and 5 bases at J, with 6 bases between the two ends. This CDR3 has 12 amino acids. The CDR3 here is CASSQGPHEQYF. As DNA, the CDR3 is TGTGCCAGCAGCCAAGGGCCCCACGAGCAGTACTTC.

Details on this clonotype: At one boundary the junction diverges from the germline segment, which might be a read error. The genes are TRBV6-2 or TRBV6-3 and TRBJ1-5, with D unresolved. The germline CDR1 and CDR2 sequences are MNHEY and SVGEGT. The length of the CDR3 is 14 residues. The DNA of the CDR3 is TGTGCCGGCAGCCAGGACGGATTCAATCGGCCCCAGCATTTT. Translation: CAGSQDGFNRPQHF.

This chain connects TRBV12-5 to TRBJ2-7; TRBD1 might be the D (6 bases). Germline V gene sequence: CDR1 LGHNT, CDR2 FRNRAP. This CDR3 spans 15 amino acids. The V gene lost 7 bases and the J gene lost 3 bases, with 19 bases spanning the gap. Here the CDR3 reads CASVLGVGANYEQYF. The CDR3 DNA sequence: TGTGCTAGTGTCCTTGGGGTGGGGGCGAACTACGAGCAGTACTTC.

This clonotype came up a few times. CDR3 coding DNA: TGTGCCAGCAGTCCGGGGAATCGGGCTGAGCAGTTCTTC. The encoded protein is CASSPGNRAEQFF. The chain is built from TRBV28 and TRBJ2-1; TRBD2 might be the D (5 bases). The ends were cut back, 5 bases at V and 9 bases at J, with 14 bases in the middle. The CDR3 contains 13 residues. Germline V CDR1 and CDR2: MDHEN, SYDVKM.

This clonotype was observed a few times. J is TRBJ2-1 and V is TRBV29-1; D not certain. This CDR3 is built from 13 residues. V was clipped by 3 bases and J by 2 bases, with 8 bases between them. Germline CDR1 reads SQVTM; CDR2 reads ANQGSEA. The CDR3 bases are TGCAGCGTTGAGGACCATACCTACAATGAGCAGTTCTTC. This gives the protein CSVEDHTYNEQFF.

The rearrangement joins TRBV2 to TRBJ2-1; 9 bases align to TRBD1. The J call is doubtful: the DNA matches TRBJ2-7 better. Germline V gives CDR1 SNHLY, CDR2 FYNNEI. The CDR3 spans 14 residues. As DNA, the CDR3 is TGTGCCAGCGGGAAGGGACAGGGTATATACGAGCAGTACTTC. This codes for CASGKGQGIYEQYF.

The gene calls are TRBV20-1 and TRBJ2-5; a weak D match, TRBD2 (6 bases). The germline gives CDR1 DFQATT, CDR2 SNEGSKA (reference sequence). The CDR3 is made up of 14 amino acids. Trimming removed 6 bases from V and 5 bases from J, with 19 bases in between. The CDR3 sequence is CSAPSGGMRETQYF. DNA for the CDR3: TGCAGTGCGCCTAGTGGCGGGATGCGTGAGACCCAGTACTTC.

The chain carries TRBV27 and TRBJ2-7; D gene unclear. The CDR3 extends over 13 amino acids. Between the trimmed V and J ends, which lost 3 bases and 4 bases, there was a span of 10 bases. In germline, CDR1 is MNHEY, CDR2 SMNVEV (reference sequence). The CDR3: CASSFAGMYEQYF. DNA of the CDR3: TGTGCCAGCAGTTTCGCAGGAATGTACGAGCAGTACTTC.

CDR3 bases: TGCAGTGCTCAAACCAAACAGGGGAGGGATTACGAGCAGTACTTC. It specifies CSAQTKQGRDYEQYF. The chain carries TRBV20-1 and TRBJ2-7; tentatively, D is TRBD1 or TRBD2 (7 bases each). The ends were cut back, 5 bases at V and 4 bases at J, with 21 bases in the middle. The CDR3 is made up of 15 amino acids. Per the germline V gene, CDR1 is DFQATT and CDR2 is SNEGSKA (reference sequence).

The chain is built from TRBV28 and TRBJ2-5; D possibly matches TRBD1 or TRBD2 (5 bases each). The J call may be wrong; the DNA end is better matched by TRBJ2-7. The CDR3 is 13 amino acids. Germline CDR1 and CDR2: MDHEN and SYDVKM. CDR3: CASTGGVSYEQYF. Written as DNA, the CDR3 is TGTGCCAGCACTGGGGGAGTCTCCTACGAGCAGTACTTC.

The chain recombines TRBV29-1 with TRBJ1-2; a possible D gene is TRBD1 (6 bases). Trimming shortened V by 5 bases and J by 4 bases, and 14 bases separated the two germline ends. This CDR3 has 13 amino acids. CDR1 is SQVTM and CDR2 is ANQGSEA in the germline V gene. The CDR3 DNA reads TGCAGCGTTAGAGGGGGGGAACCCTATGGCTACACCTTC. It yields the protein CSVRGGEPYGYTF.

The chain has TRBV7-6 and TRBJ1-1, with 7 nucleotides matching TRBD1. This CDR3 region has 14 residues. V was clipped by 5 bases and J by 3 bases; unmatched bases: 6. Germline CDR1 is SGHVS and CDR2 is FNYEAQ. The CDR3 protein is CASSLDRDDTEAFF. Here the CDR3 DNA reads TGTGCCAGCAGCCTAGACAGGGACGACACTGAAGCTTTCTTT.

The V call is TRBV7-2, the J call TRBJ2-7; 8 bases are shared with TRBD1. Germline V CDR1 and CDR2: SGHTA, FQGNSA. The CDR3 is made up of 16 amino acids. Trimming cost V 1 base and J 4 bases; bases outside gene matches: 9. DNA of the CDR3: TGTGCCAGCAGCTTAGGGGGACAGGTCATTCAATACGAGCAGTACTTC. Encoded protein: CASSLGGQVIQYEQYF.